This T cell receptor (beta chain) was profiled in a study of technical replicates of blood from a handful of donors. Measured with immunoSEQ multiplex PCR; TCRdb has only the in-frame clones, and not every one. The repertoire holds about 81,000 clones, roughly 77% seen once, with approximately 3.5% in the top ten. The CDR3 loop spans 17 amino acids. Germline CDR1 is GTSNPN and CDR2 is SVGIG (reference sequence). V dropped 3 bases and J dropped 12; count of bases not matched to a gene: 19. This clonotype originated in a human donor in good health. Some clones in this sample may be carry-over from other donors' samples. The sample taken for sequencing was PBMCs. This chain joins TRBV30 and TRBJ2-1, with 11 bases fitting TRBD2. The DNA of the CDR3 is TGTGCCTGGAGCACCCCAAATACTAGCGGGAGAGGTGGTAGGCAGTTCTTC. This codes for CAWSTPNTSGRGGRQFF.